The 14 T cell receptor beta chains presented below share a single source sample, sequenced in a study of T-cell memory formation after mild COVID-19 (dated by TCRdb to the early 2020s). Library method: 5' RACE. Data came from an Illumina NovaSeq 6000. TCRdb handled the public reads itself, with Q25 trimming in fastp and clone calling in MiXCR, and kept productive beta chains. Rows merge per CDR3 protein into single entries with the most common DNA and genes. The sample contains hundreds of thousands of distinct CDR3 sequences, roughly 17% of them found a single time. The ten largest account for roughly 21% of the sample. The sequencing sample was made of PBMCs or a T cell subset sorted from them (not recorded which). The receptors derive from a man between 18 and 35 years old who had mild COVID-19 (a few samples of this study predate the infection). The sample titles of this study are shuffled in the database, so cell type and time point are left out; the donor was told from shared clones.

V gene TRBV20-1 combines with J gene TRBJ1-1; 7 bases are a match to TRBD1. V gave up 6 bases and J gave up 1 base; unmatched junction bases: 5. This CDR3 is built from 13 residues. Germline V gene lookup returns CDR1 DFQATT and CDR2 SNEGSKA (reference sequence). This CDR3 is CSAAGQQNTEAFF. The DNA for the CDR3 is TGCAGTGCCGCGGGACAGCAGAACACTGAAGCTTTCTTT.

This clonotype has only a few counts. The V and J genes are TRBV9 and TRBJ1-4; D perhaps matches TRBD1 (5 bases). The CDR3 length is 15 residues. Trimming shortened V by 2 bases and J by 3 bases, and 11 bases separated the two germline ends. The germline V gene encodes CDR1 SGDLS and CDR2 YYNGEE. The CDR3, as DNA: TGTGCCAGCAGCGTTTACCGGGGCCCTAATGAAAAACTGTTTTTT. Residues: CASSVYRGPNEKLFF.

This chain joins TRBV6-2 or TRBV6-3 and TRBJ1-5; D might be TRBD1 (6 bases). V lost 2 bases and J lost 1, with 15 bases in between. In germline, CDR1 is MNHEY, CDR2 SVGEGT. There are 17 residues in the CDR3. This CDR3 reads CASSYTNTRGSNQPQHF. CDR3 nucleotide sequence: TGTGCCAGCAGTTACACGAACACCAGGGGAAGCAATCAGCCCCAGCATTTT.

The chain is built from TRBV12-3 or TRBV12-4 and TRBJ1-2; no clear D gene. The CDR3 sequence is 13 residues long. V lost 8 bases, J lost 2 bases, and 12 bases lay in between. CDR3 sequence reads: CASSGLSNYGYTF. The DNA of the CDR3 is TGTGCCAGCTCGGGGTTATCCAACTATGGCTACACCTTC.

This clonotype has just a few counts. The genes are TRBV6-1 and TRBJ2-7, with a weak D call TRBD2 (5 bases). The CDR3 length is 16 residues. Germline V CDR1 and CDR2: MNHNS, SASEGT. Trimming removed 0 bases from V and 3 bases from J, with 15 bases in between. The DNA for the CDR3 is TGTGCCAGCAGTGAAGCGGGAGCACCTCCCTTCTACGAGCAGTACGTC. Translated, it gives CASSEAGAPPFYEQYV.

The chain has TRBV4-1 and TRBJ1-1; D not resolved. Looked up from germline, CDR1 is MGHRA and CDR2 is YSYEKL. The CDR3 totals 14 residues. The germline V and J ends were trimmed by 4 bases and 0 bases, with 9 bases remaining between them. For the CDR3, the DNA is TGCGCCAGCAGCCCGGCGAGTTTGAACACTGAAGCTTTCTTT. This translates into CASSPASLNTEAFF.

V is TRBV5-1 and J is TRBJ1-6, with D tentatively TRBD1 (5 bases). Germline CDR1 SGHRS, CDR2 YFSETQ. This CDR3 region has 12 residues. Trimming shortened V by 0 bases and J by 12 bases, and 7 bases separated the two germline ends. The CDR3 is CASSLEGEPLHF. The DNA of the CDR3 is TGCGCCAGCAGCTTGGAAGGGGAACCCCTCCACTTT.

Note on this clonotype: One end of the junction is discordant with germline, which a read error may explain. Here the CDR3 DNA reads TGTGCCAGCAGTTACTCGGGAGCGGCTAACTATGGCTGCACCTTC. Amino acids: CASSYSGAANYGCTF. This rearrangement joins TRBV6-5 to TRBJ1-2; unclear D gene. Germline CDR1 MNHEY, CDR2 SVGAGI. This CDR3 is 15 amino acids long.

This clonotype was detected only a few times. The rearrangement joins TRBV20-1 to TRBJ2-3; D is ambiguous. There are 14 residues in the CDR3. CDR1 is DFQATT and CDR2 is SNEGSKA in the germline V gene (reference sequence). Trimming shortened V by 1 base and J by 1 base, and 9 bases separated the two germline ends. CDR3 sequence (DNA): TGCAGTGCTAGAGTTGGCGGACGCACAGATACGCAGTATTTT. It codes for CSARVGGRTDTQYF.

This chain joins TRBV3-2 and TRBJ1-3; the table's D call of TRBD1 was not tested on the DNA. TRBV3-2 is described as a pseudogene. The CDR3 loop spans 22 amino acids. The CDR3 loop reads CASSQEGPGGSIDGSSGNTIYF. CDR3 coding DNA: TGTGCCAGCAGCCAAGAGGGTCCAGGGGGAAGTATCGATGGGAGCTCTGGAAACACCATATATTTT.

The rearrangement links TRBV5-1 to TRBJ2-5, with D possibly being TRBD2 (6 bases). The V end was cut by 0 bases, the J end by 5 bases, with 14 bases between. The germline V gene has CDR1 SGHRS and CDR2 YFSETQ. This CDR3 contains 15 residues. CDR3: CASSLGTTGGETQYF. In nucleotides, the CDR3 is TGCGCCAGCAGCTTGGGTACGACTGGGGGGGAGACCCAGTACTTC.

The V call is TRBV2, the J call TRBJ1-1; D remains unclear. The CDR3 totals 15 residues. Trimming took 2 bases from V and 0 from J, leaving 10 bases between them. Germline V lookup: CDR1 SNHLY, CDR2 FYNNEI. The CDR3 nucleotides read TGTGCCAGCAGTGAATACGGCAGTTTGAACACTGAAGCTTTCTTT. It translates to CASSEYGSLNTEAFF.

This clonotype appeared many times. V and J are TRBV5-1 and TRBJ2-2; D is ambiguous. V was cut by 5 bases and J by 1 base, with 9 bases left in between. The germline V gene encodes CDR1 SGHRS and CDR2 YFSETQ. The CDR3 has 14 amino acids. CDR3 protein: CASRSGLNTGELFF. DNA for the CDR3: TGCGCCAGCAGAAGTGGGTTGAACACCGGGGAGCTGTTTTTT.

The chain uses TRBV7-9 and TRBJ2-4; D is unresolved. V was clipped by 1 base and J by 0 bases, with 13 bases between them. CDR1 SEHNR and CDR2 FQNEAQ come from the germline V gene (reference sequence). The CDR3 has 17 amino acids. The CDR3 nucleotides are TGTGCCAGCAGCTTAGTTGGCAGACCTTTAGCCAAAAACATTCAGTACTTC. Its translation: CASSLVGRPLAKNIQYF.